The clone carrying this TCR beta chain was detected many times. No conserved phenylalanine or tryptophan is present at the end of the CDR3, so a read error is the likely explanation. The data are from a study of T cell repertoires in cytomegalovirus infection. Germline V gene data show CDR1 as ENHRY and CDR2 as SYGVKD. This CDR3 has 16 residues. With 5 bases clipped from V and 1 base from J, the junction kept 3 bases outside the gene matches. TCRdb called the reads again in MiXCR, with one record for every CDR3 protein. There are about 140,000 distinct CDR3 sequences in the sample; about 6.3% occur only once, and about a sixth lies in the top ten.

Sample: PBMCs. This receptor was identified in a human donor in good health (CMV status not recorded). Some clones in this sample may be carry-over from other donors' samples. The chain joins TRBV10-3 to TRBJ2-3; 13 positions match TRBD2. CDR3 residues: CAISPGTSGGTDTQYL. For the CDR3, the DNA is TGTGCCATCAGTCCCGGGACTAGCGGGGGCACAGATACGCAGTATTTG.